This T cell receptor beta chain derives from a study of blood T cell repertoires in COVID-19. Study-wide context: Acute and convalescent COVID-19 samples came from the United States, Italy and Spain.

Original data processing: Amplification of reference gene primers was used by the study to estimate nucleated cell counts. Profiled with immunoSEQ multiplex PCR; TCRdb holds only in-frame clones, not every one. V and J calls and clone size come straight from that table; D and trimming were deduced from the DNA. Of fewer than 250,000 clones detected, about nine tenths appear once; the ten largest clones hold 0.65% to 0.85%. The sequencing sample was made of peripheral blood. This TCR came from a middle-aged man with acute or convalescent COVID-19.

The CDR3 protein is CASSQVAGTSGREGSDTQYF. The CDR3 DNA sequence: TGTGCCAGCAGCCAAGTCGCAGGTACTAGCGGAAGGGAAGGCTCAGATACGCAGTATTTT. The chain links TRBV3-1 (or the pseudogene TRBV3-2) to TRBJ2-3; 8 bases map to TRBD2. Per germline, CDR1 LGHDT and CDR2 YNNKEL (reference sequence). Trimming cost V 1 base and J 4 bases; bases outside gene matches: 19. The CDR3 extends over 20 amino acids.